One sample yielded the 19 T cell receptor beta chains listed below, sequenced in a study of kidney transplant recipient with SARS-CoV-2 infection. One entry per CDR3 protein, called by TCRdb with MiXCR from the reads. Of 250,000 or so distinct CDR3 sequences in the sample, around 28% were seen once. Material: a blood sample, obtained at baseline and around day 110 from a kidney transplant recipient. Every receptor here comes from a male patient between 25 and 40 years old who had COVID-19 and was a kidney transplant recipient. Some T cells may possibly be graft donor cells.

V and J are TRBV5-8 and TRBJ1-2, with D unresolved. CDR3 size: 16 residues. V lost 7 bases and J 4 bases, leaving 23 bases between the germline ends. Per the germline V gene, CDR1 is SGHTS and CDR2 is YDEGEE. CDR3 region: CASFLTHPRKTYGYTF. The CDR3 bases are TGTGCCAGCTTTCTTACTCATCCACGAAAGACCTATGGCTACACCTTC.

Details on this clonotype: Because it lacks the conserved phenylalanine or tryptophan at the end, this CDR3 is likely a read error. The rearrangement links TRBV11-2 to TRBJ1-2; D gene ambiguous. Trimming left V 5 bases short and J 4 bases short, with 23 bases between. There are 17 residues in the CDR3. Germline CDR1 and CDR2: SGHAT and FQNNGV. The CDR3 reads CASSTYKTSRKTYGYTS. In DNA form, the CDR3 reads TGTGCCAGCAGCACGTACAAAACAAGCAGAAAGACCTATGGCTACACCTCC.

Worth noting for this clonotype: One end of the junction fails to match germline, which may point to a read error. J is TRBJ2-3 and V is TRBV24-1, with D possibly matching TRBD1 (6 bases). The CDR3 covers 13 residues. CDR1 KGHDR and CDR2 SFDVKD come from the germline V gene. The CDR3 loop reads CATSGRGTGTQYF. As DNA, the CDR3 is TGTGCCACCAGTGGCAGGGGAACAGGTACGCAGTATTTT.

This clonotype was found many times. The gene calls are TRBV6-5 and TRBJ1-2; TRBD1 matches 10 bases. This CDR3 is 16 amino acids long. Trimming cost V 5 bases and J 4 bases; bases outside gene matches: 10. Per germline, CDR1 MNHEY and CDR2 SVGAGI. The CDR3 DNA follows: TGTGCCAGCAGTCCGGTGACCGGGACAGGGGCCTATGGCTACACCTTC. The encoded protein is CASSPVTGTGAYGYTF.

This clonotype showed up many times. The chain couples TRBV5-4 to TRBJ1-2; D not resolved. This CDR3 comprises 16 residues. The germline gives CDR1 SGHNT, CDR2 YYREEE (reference sequence). V was clipped by 6 bases and J by 4 bases, with 22 bases between them. This CDR3 is CASTTRVPGKTYGYTF. The CDR3 DNA follows: TGTGCCAGCACAACACGCGTACCAGGAAAGACCTATGGCTACACCTTC.

The chain carries TRBV20-1 and TRBJ2-5; D might be TRBD2 (5 bases). The CDR3 covers 12 residues. Germline CDR1 reads DFQATT; CDR2 reads SNEGSKA (reference sequence). Trimming cost V 3 bases and J 0 bases, with 5 bases left between them. The CDR3 coding sequence is TGCAGTGCTAGCGGGGACCAAGAGACCCAGTACTTC. This sequence encodes CSASGDQETQYF.

This clonotype was detected many times. The chain is built from TRBV4-1 and TRBJ2-4; the match to TRBD1 covers 7 bases. The germline CDR1 and CDR2 sequences are MGHRA and YSYEKL. V dropped 2 bases and J dropped 6; count of bases not matched to a gene: 10. The CDR3 extends over 16 amino acids. The DNA of the CDR3 is TGCGCCAGCAGCCAAAACCGACAGGGATCGAGAAACATTCAGTACTTC. Its protein product is CASSQNRQGSRNIQYF.

The chain combines TRBV20-1 with TRBJ1-1, with 8 bases matching TRBD1. Germline V gene lookup returns CDR1 DFQATT and CDR2 SNEGSKA (reference sequence). The CDR3 length is 14 residues. The J segment lost 1 base and the V segment lost 5 bases, leaving 6 bases of the junction unmatched. As DNA, the CDR3 is TGCAGTGCTGGGCCCACAGGGGGGAACACTGAAGCTTTCTTT. It encodes CSAGPTGGNTEAFF.

Regarding this clonotype: A much larger clone differs from this one at a single base, so this may be a read error. The chain carries TRBV6-5 and TRBJ2-2; 8 nucleotides align to TRBD1. From germline, CDR1 is MNHEY and CDR2 SVGAGI. The J segment lost 4 bases and the V segment lost 6 bases, leaving 16 bases of the junction unmatched. This CDR3 has 18 amino acids. CDR3 in amino acids: CASRAYYGQGVGTGELFF. The DNA of the CDR3 is TGTGCCAGCAGAGCATACTACGGACAGGGTGTCGGCACCGGGGAGCTGTTTTTT.

This clonotype was observed many times. The J gene is TRBJ2-3, the V gene TRBV6-5, with 11 bases that match TRBD1. The CDR3 runs 15 residues. Looked up from germline, CDR1 is MNHEY and CDR2 is SVGAGI. V was pared by 5 bases and J by 5 bases, with 6 bases of the junction left unmatched. The CDR3 bases are TGTGCCAGCAGTCTTGGACAGGGGGCGGGAGATACGCAGTATTTT. Translation gives CASSLGQGAGDTQYF.

A word on this clonotype: A far bigger clonotype differs at one base, so this is likely a read error. CDR3: CAGSPEGEQFF. The CDR3 region has the DNA TGTGCCGGCAGCCCCGAAGGTGAGCAGTTCTTC. V and J are TRBV7-2 and TRBJ2-7; no definite D call. The closer fit of TRBJ2-1 to the DNA end suggests the J call may be wrong. This CDR3 spans 11 amino acids. CDR1 SGHTA and CDR2 FQGNSA come from the germline V gene.

The chain has TRBV15 and TRBJ1-2; maybe TRBD1 (5 bases). The CDR3 contains 17 residues. The germline V and J ends were trimmed by 5 bases and 4 bases, with 23 bases remaining between them. Germline V gene lookup returns CDR1 LNHNV and CDR2 YYDKDF (reference sequence). The DNA of the CDR3 is TGTGCCACCAGCGGACATTCAAGGTGTGGAAAGACCTATGGCTACACCTTC. Amino acids: CATSGHSRCGKTYGYTF.

The table lists this clonotype with many counts. V usage is TRBV7-2 and J usage is TRBJ2-3, with D tentatively TRBD1 (5 bases). Germline lookup yields CDR1 SGHTA and CDR2 FQGNSA. This CDR3 is 16 amino acids long. Between the trimmed V and J ends, which lost 4 bases and 0 bases, there was a span of 14 bases. The CDR3 bases are TGTGCCAGCAGCTCCCGACAGCGCTCTAGCACAGATACGCAGTATTTT. The encoded protein is CASSSRQRSSTDTQYF.

This clonotype has a count of ten or more. The V gene is TRBV6-1, the J gene TRBJ1-1; 8 bases agree with TRBD1. Germline V lookup: CDR1 MNHNS, CDR2 SASEGT. Germline trimming cut 6 bases from V and 1 base from J; bases unmatched to any gene: 22. This CDR3 contains 20 residues. The CDR3 is CASSPGQGAKGSWWNTEAFF. CDR3 in DNA: TGTGCCAGCAGCCCTGGGCAGGGGGCTAAGGGTTCCTGGTGGAACACTGAAGCTTTCTTT.

Here the CDR3 reads CASSEPVRSRKTYGYTF. CDR3 bases: TGCGCCAGCAGTGAGCCAGTAAGATCGCGAAAGACCTATGGCTACACCTTC. V usage is TRBV10-1 and J usage is TRBJ1-2; D ambiguous. The V end lost 2 bases, the J end lost 4 bases, and 20 bases lay between the germline ends. Germline V gene sequence: CDR1 WNHNN, CDR2 SYGVQD (reference sequence). The CDR3 is made up of 17 amino acids.

For this clonotype: This may arise from a read error, as a much more abundant clone is one base away. In this CDR3 the conserved last residue, phenylalanine or tryptophan, is missing, so a read error is likely. The V gene is TRBV20-1, the J gene TRBJ2-7, with a weak D call TRBD2 (5 bases). The DNA matches TRBJ2-5 better at its end, which makes the J call doubtful. This CDR3 is 13 amino acids long. The germline V gene has CDR1 DFQATT and CDR2 SNEGSKA (reference sequence). CDR3 sequence reads: CSALAPTQETQYL. The CDR3 DNA is TGCAGTGCCCTAGCCCCAACTCAGGAGACCCAGTACCTC.

On this clonotype: Because the CDR3's place on the DNA is in doubt, the DNA is left out and the CDR3 is given as listed by TCRdb. The chain has TRBV7-5 and TRBJ1-2. TRBV7-5 is tagged as a pseudogene. The CDR3 comprises 19 residues, both ends counted. The CDR3 region is CISVPESYIEVGKTYGYTF.

Notes on this clonotype: The junction and the germline gene differ at one end; a read error may be behind it. V usage is TRBV6-1 and J usage is TRBJ1-2; D unresolved. From germline, CDR1 is MNHNS and CDR2 SASEGT. The length of the CDR3 is 14 residues. The CDR3 region has the DNA TGTGCCGGCAGTGAAGTATCCAACGGCTATGGCTACACCTTC. It is translated as CAGSEVSNGYGYTF.

This clonotype was counted many times. The rearrangement links TRBV5-3 to TRBJ1-2, with D hard to call. TRBV5-3 is reported as an ORF; its role is uncertain. The CDR3 is made up of 16 amino acids. V was trimmed by 6 bases and J by 4 bases, leaving 22 bases between them. CDR3 sequence (DNA): TGTGCCAGAATGTTACAAGTGGTGAGAAAGACCTATGGCTACACCTTC. This translates into CARMLQVVRKTYGYTF.